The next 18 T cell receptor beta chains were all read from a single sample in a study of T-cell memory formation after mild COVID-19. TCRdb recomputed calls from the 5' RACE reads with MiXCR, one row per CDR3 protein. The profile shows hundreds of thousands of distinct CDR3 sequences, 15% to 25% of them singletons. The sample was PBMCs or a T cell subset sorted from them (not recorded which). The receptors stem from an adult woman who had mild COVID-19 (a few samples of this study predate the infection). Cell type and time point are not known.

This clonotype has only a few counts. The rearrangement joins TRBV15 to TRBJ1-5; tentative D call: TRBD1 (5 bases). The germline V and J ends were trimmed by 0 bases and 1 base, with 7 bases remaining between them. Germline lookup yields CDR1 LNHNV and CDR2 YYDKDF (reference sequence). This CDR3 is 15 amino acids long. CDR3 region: CATSRERGSNQPQHF. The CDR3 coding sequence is TGTGCCACCAGCAGAGAGAGGGGAAGCAATCAGCCCCAGCATTTT.

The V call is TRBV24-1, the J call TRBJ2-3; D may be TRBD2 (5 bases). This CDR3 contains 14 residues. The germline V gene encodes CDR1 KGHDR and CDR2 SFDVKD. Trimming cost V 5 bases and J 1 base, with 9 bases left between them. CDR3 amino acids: CATSAGVGTDTQYF. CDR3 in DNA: TGTGCCACCAGTGCCGGGGTTGGCACAGATACGCAGTATTTT.

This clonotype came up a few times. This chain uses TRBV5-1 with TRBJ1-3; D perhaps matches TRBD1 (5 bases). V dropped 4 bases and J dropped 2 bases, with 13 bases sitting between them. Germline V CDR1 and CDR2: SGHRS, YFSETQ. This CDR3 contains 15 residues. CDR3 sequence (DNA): TGCGCCAGCAGCACCCAGGGCGTCGCTGGAAACACCATATATTTT. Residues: CASSTQGVAGNTIYF.

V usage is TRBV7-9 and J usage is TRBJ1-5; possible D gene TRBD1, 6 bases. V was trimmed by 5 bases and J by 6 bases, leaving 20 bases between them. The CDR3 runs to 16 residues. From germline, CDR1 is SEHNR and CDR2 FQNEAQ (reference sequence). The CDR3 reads CASSPLSHRVTQPQHF. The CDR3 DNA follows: TGTGCCAGCAGCCCTCTTTCCCACAGGGTAACTCAGCCCCAGCATTTT.

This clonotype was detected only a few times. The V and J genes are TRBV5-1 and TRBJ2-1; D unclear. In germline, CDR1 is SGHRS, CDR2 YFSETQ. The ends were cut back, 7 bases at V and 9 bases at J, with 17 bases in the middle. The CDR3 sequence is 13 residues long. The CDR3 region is CASGLQNSREQFF. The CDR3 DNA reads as TGCGCCAGCGGCCTACAAAACTCCCGTGAGCAGTTCTTC.

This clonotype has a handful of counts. CDR3 in DNA: TGTGCCAGCAGCAAGAGGGGGGCCTCCTACGAGCAGTACTTC. Its translation is CASSKRGASYEQYF. The chain couples TRBV7-9 to TRBJ2-7; D possibly uses TRBD1 or TRBD2 (6 bases each). From germline, CDR1 is SEHNR and CDR2 FQNEAQ (reference sequence). Between the trimmed V and J ends, which lost 5 bases and 0 bases, there was a span of 11 bases. This CDR3 has 14 residues. Looking up the rest from reference TRBV7-9 and TRBJ2-7 gives the full variable domain: DTGVSQNPRHKITKRGQNVTFRCDPISEHNRLYWYRQTLGQGPEFLTYFQNEAQLEKSRLLSDRFSAERPKGSFSTLEIQRTEQGDSAMYLCASSKRGASYEQYFGPGTRLTVT.

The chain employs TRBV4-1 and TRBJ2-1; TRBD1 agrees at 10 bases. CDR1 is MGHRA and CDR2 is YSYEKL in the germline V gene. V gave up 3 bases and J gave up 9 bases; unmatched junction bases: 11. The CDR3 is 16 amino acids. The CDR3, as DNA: TGCGCCAGCAGCCACCCCGGGACAGGGGAATTGGGTGAGCAGTTCTTC. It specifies CASSHPGTGELGEQFF.

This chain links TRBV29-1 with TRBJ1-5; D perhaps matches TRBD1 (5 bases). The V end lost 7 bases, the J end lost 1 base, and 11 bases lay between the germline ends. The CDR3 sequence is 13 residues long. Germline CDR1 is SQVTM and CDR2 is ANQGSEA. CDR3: CSASGGSNQPQHF. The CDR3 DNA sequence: TGCAGCGCCTCTGGGGGGAGCAATCAGCCCCAGCATTTT.

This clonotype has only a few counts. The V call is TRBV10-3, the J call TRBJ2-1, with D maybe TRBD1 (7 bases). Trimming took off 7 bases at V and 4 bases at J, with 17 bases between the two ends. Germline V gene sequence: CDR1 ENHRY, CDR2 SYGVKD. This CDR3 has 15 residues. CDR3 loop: CAITQGEAGYNEQFF. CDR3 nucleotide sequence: TGTGCCATCACCCAGGGGGAGGCTGGGTACAATGAGCAGTTCTTC.

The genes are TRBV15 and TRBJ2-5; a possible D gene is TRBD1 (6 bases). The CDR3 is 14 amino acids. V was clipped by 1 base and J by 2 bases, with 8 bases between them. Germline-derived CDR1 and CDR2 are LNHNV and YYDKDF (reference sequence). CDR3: CATSRVTGQETQYF. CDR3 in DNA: TGTGCCACCAGCAGAGTAACAGGGCAAGAGACCCAGTACTTC.

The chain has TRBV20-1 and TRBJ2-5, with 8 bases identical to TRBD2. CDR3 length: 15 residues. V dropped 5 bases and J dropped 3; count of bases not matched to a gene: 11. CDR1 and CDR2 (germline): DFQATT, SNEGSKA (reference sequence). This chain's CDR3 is CSARPRTSGKETQYF. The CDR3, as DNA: TGCAGTGCTCGACCCCGAACTAGCGGAAAAGAGACCCAGTACTTC.

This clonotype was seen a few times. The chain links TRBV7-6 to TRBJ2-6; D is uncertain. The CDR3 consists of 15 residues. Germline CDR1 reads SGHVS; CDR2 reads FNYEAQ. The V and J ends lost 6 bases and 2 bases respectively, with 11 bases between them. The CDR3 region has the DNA TGTGCCAGCAGGGCTCGGGTGACTGGGGCCAACGTCCTGACTTTC. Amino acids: CASRARVTGANVLTF.

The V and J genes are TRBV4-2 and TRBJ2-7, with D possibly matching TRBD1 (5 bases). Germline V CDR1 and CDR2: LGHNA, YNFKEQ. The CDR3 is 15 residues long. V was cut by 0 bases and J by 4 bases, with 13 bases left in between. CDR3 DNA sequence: TGTGCCAGCAGCCAAGACGGCAGGGCCTATTACGAGCAGTACTTC. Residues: CASSQDGRAYYEQYF.

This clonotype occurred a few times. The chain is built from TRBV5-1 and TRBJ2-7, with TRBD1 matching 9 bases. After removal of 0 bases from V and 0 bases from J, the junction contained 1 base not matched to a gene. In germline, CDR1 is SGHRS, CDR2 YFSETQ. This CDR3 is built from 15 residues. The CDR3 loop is CASSLGDRDSYEQYF. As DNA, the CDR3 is TGCGCCAGCAGCTTGGGGGACAGGGACTCCTACGAGCAGTACTTC.

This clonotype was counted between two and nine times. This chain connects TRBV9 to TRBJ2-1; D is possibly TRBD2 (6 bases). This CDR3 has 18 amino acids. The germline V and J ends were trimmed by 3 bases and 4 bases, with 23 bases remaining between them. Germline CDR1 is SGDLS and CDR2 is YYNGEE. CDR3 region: CASSASRSGGISYNEQFF. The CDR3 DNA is TGTGCCAGCAGCGCATCTAGGTCTGGGGGGATCTCTTACAATGAGCAGTTCTTC.

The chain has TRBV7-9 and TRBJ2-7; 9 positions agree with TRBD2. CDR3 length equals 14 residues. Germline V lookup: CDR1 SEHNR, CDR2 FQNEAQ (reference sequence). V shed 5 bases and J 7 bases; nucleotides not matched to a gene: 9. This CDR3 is CASSPGTSRPEQYF. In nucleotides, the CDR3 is TGTGCCAGCAGCCCCGGGACTAGCCGTCCAGAGCAGTACTTC. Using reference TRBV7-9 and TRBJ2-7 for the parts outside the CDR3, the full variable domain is DTGVSQNPRHKITKRGQNVTFRCDPISEHNRLYWYRQTLGQGPEFLTYFQNEAQLEKSRLLSDRFSAERPKGSFSTLEIQRTEQGDSAMYLCASSPGTSRPEQYFGPGTRLTVT.

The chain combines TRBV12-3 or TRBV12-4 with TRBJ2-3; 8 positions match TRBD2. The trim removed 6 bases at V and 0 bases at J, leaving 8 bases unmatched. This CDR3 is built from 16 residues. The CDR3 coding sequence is TGTGCCAGCAGCCCAACTAGCGGTACTAGCACAGATACGCAGTATTTT. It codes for CASSPTSGTSTDTQYF.

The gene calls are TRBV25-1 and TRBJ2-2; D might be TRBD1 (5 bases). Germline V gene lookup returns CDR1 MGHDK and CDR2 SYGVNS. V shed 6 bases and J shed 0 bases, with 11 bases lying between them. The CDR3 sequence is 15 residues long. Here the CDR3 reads CASRADRPNTGELFF. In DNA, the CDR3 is TGTGCCAGCAGAGCAGACAGACCGAACACCGGGGAGCTGTTTTTT.